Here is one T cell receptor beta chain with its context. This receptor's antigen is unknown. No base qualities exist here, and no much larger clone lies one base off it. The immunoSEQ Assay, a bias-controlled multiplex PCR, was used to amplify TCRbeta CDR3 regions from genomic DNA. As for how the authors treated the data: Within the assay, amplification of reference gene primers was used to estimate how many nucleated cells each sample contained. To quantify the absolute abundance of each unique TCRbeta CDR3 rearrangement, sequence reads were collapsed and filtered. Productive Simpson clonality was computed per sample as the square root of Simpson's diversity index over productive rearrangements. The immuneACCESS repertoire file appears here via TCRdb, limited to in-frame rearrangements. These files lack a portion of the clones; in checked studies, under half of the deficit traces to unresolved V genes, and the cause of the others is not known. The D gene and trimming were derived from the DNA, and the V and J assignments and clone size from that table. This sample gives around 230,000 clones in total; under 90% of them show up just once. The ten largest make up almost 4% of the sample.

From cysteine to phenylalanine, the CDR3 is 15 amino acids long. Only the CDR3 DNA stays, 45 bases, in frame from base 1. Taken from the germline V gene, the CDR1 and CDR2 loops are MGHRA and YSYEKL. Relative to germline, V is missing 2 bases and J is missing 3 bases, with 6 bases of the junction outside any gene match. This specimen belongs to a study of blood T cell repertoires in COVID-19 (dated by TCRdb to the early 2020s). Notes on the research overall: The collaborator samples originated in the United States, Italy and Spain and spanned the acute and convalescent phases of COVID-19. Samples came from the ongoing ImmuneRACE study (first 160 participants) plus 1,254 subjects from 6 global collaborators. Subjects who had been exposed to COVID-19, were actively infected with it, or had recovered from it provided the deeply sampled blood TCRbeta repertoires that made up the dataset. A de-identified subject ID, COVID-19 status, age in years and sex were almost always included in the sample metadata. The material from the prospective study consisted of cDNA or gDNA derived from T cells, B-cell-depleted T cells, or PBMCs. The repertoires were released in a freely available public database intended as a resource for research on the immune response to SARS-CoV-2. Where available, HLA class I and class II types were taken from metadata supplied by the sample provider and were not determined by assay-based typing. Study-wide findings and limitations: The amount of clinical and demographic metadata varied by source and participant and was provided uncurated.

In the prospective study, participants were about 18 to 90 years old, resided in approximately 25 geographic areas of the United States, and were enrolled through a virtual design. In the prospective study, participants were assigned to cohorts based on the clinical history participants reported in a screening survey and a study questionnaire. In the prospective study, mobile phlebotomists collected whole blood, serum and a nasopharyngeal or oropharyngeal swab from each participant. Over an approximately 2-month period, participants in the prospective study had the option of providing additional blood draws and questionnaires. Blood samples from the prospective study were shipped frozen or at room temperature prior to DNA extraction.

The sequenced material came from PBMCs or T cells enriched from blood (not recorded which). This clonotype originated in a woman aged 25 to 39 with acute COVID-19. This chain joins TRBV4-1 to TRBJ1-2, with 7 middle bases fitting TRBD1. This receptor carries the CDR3 CASSQSKGADYGYTF. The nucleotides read TGCGCCAGCAGCCAATCAAAGGGGGCTGACTATGGCTACACCTTC.